This T cell receptor (beta chain) emerged from a study of cytomegalovirus exposure and HLA in healthy donors. Germline CDR1 is MGHRA and CDR2 is YSYEKL. The CDR3 extends over 17 amino acids. The V end was cut by 4 bases, the J end by 1 base, with 20 bases between. Amplification used 60 Vbeta primers and 13 Jbeta primers. Assay: immunoSEQ multiplex PCR; the TCRdb copy retains only in-frame clones and omits some. The sample contains under 200,000 clones, around 76% of which appear only once. The receptor's source is a girl aged 5-17 years in good health and CMV-seropositive. The sequenced material came from PBMCs. This sequence joins TRBV4-1 and TRBJ2-7; tentative D call: TRBD2 (5 bases). DNA of the CDR3: TGCGCCAGCAGCCCCACCCCACCGGGGTACGTTTCCTACGAGCAGTACTTC. Protein: CASSPTPPGYVSYEQYF.